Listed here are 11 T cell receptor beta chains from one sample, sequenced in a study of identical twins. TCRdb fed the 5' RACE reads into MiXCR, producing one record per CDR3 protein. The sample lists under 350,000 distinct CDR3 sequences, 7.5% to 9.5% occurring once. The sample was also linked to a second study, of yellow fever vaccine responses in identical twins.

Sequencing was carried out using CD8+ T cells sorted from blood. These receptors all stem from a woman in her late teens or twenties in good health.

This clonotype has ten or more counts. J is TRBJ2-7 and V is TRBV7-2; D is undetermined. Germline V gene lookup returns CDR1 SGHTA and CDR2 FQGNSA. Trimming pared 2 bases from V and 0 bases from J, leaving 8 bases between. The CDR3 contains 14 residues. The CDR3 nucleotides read TGTGCCAGCAGCTTAATGTCTGACTCCTACGAGCAGTACTTC. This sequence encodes CASSLMSDSYEQYF.

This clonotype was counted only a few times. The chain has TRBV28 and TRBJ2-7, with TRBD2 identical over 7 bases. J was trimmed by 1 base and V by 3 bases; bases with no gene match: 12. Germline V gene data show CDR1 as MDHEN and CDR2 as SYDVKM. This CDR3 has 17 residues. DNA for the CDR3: TGTGCCAGCAGTTTTCTTTCGCTGGCGGGGGATTCCTACGAGCAGTACTTC. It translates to CASSFLSLAGDSYEQYF. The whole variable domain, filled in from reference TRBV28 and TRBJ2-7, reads DVKVTQSSRYLVKRTGEKVFLECVQDMDHENMFWYRQDPGLGLRLIYFSYDVKMKEKGDIPEGYSVSREKKERFSLILESASTNQTSMYLCASSFLSLAGDSYEQYFGPGTRLTVT.

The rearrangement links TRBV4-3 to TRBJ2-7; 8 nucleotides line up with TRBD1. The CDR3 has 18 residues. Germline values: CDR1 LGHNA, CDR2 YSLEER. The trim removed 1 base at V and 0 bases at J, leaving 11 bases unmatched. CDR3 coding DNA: TGCGCCAGCAGCCAAGTATGGGCAGGGGGCCTTGACTCCTACGAGCAGTACTTC. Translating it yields CASSQVWAGGLDSYEQYF.

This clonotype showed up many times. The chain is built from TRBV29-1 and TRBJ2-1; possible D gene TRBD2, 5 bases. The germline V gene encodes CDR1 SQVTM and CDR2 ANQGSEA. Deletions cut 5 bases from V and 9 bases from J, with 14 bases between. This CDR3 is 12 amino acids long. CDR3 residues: CSVSSGEVEQFF. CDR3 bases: TGCAGCGTTTCCTCCGGGGAAGTTGAGCAGTTCTTC.

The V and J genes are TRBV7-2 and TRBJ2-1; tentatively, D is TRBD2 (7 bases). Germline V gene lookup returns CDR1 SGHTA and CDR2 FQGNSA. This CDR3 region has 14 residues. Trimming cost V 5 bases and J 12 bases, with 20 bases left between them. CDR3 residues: CASSHPERGGWQFF. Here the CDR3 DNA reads TGTGCCAGCAGCCACCCGGAGAGGGGGGGCTGGCAGTTCTTC.

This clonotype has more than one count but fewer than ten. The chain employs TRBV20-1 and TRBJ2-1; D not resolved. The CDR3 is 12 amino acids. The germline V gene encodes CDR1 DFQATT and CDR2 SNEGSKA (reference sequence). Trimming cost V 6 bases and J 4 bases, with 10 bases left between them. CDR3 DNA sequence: TGCAGTGCCATGGCCAGTTACAATGAGCAGTTCTTC. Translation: CSAMASYNEQFF.

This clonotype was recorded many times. The CDR3 DNA sequence: TGTGCCAGCAGCAGCCGAGGGGCTCCCAATGAGCAGTTCTTC. As protein: CASSSRGAPNEQFF. The chain employs TRBV7-8 and TRBJ2-1; D possibly uses TRBD1 or TRBD2 (5 bases each). V shed 5 bases and J shed 6 bases, with 14 bases lying between them. CDR3 length: 14 residues. Germline V gives CDR1 SGHVS, CDR2 FQNEAQ.

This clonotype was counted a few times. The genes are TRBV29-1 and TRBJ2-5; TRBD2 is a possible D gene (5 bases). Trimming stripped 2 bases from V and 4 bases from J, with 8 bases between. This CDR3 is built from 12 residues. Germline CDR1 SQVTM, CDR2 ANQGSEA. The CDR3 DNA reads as TGCAGCGTTGAAACGGGGAGAGAGACCCAGTACTTC. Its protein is CSVETGRETQYF. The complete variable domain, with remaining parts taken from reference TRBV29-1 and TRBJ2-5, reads SAVISQKPSRDICQRGTSLTIQCQVDSQVTMMFWYRQQPGQSLTLIATANQGSEATYESGFVIDKFPISRPNLTFSTLTVSNMSPEDSSIYLCSVETGRETQYFGPGTRLLVL.

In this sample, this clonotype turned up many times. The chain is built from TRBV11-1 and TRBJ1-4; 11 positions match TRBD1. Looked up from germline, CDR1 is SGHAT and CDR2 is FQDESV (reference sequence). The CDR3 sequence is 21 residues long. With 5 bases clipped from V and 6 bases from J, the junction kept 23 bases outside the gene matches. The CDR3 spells CASSDNPRTGGTTGRDEKLFF. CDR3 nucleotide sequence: TGTGCCAGCAGCGATAATCCCAGGACAGGGGGCACGACCGGTAGGGATGAAAAACTGTTTTTT.

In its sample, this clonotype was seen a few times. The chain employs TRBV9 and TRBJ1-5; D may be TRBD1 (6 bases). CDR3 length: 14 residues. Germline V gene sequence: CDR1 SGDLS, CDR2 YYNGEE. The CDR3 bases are TGTGCGTCGCAAGGGGGGCGGTGGGGGCAGCCCCAGCATTTT. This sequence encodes CASQGGRWGQPQHF.

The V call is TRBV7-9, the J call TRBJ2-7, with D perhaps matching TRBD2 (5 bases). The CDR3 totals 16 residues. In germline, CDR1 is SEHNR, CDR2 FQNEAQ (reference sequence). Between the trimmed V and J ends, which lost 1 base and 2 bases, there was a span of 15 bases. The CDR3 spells CASSLELSGFPYEQYF. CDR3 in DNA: TGTGCCAGCAGCTTAGAATTGTCGGGGTTCCCCTACGAGCAGTACTTC.